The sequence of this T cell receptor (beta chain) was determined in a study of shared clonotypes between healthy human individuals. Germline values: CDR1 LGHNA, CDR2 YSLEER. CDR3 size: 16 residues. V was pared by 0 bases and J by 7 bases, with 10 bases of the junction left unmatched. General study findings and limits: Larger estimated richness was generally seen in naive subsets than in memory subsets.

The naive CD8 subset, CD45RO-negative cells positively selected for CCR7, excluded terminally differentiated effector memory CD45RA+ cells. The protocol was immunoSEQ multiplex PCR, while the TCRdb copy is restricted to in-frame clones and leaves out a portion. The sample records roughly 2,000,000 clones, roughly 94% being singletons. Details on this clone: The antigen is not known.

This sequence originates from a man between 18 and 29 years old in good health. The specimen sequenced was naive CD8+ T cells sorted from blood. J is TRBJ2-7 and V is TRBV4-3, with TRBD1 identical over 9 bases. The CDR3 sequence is CASSQDKAGTGREQYF. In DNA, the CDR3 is TGCGCCAGCAGCCAAGATAAAGCTGGGACAGGGAGAGAGCAGTACTTC.